This T cell receptor (beta chain) derives from a study of blood T cell repertoires in COVID-19. Study-wide context: Spain, Italy and the United States supplied samples that represented acute and convalescent COVID-19. From T cells, B-cell-depleted T cells, or PBMCs came the material, which was cDNA or gDNA.

Germline trimming cut 1 base from V and 0 bases from J; bases unmatched to any gene: 4. There are 17 residues in the CDR3. Germline assignment: CDR1 LGHDT and CDR2 YNNKEL (reference sequence). Sequencing used immunoSEQ multiplex PCR; TCRdb keeps in-frame clones, though not all of them. The sample shows about 120,000 clones, roughly nine tenths of them seen only once. The sample taken for sequencing was peripheral blood. The chain links TRBV3-1 (or the pseudogene TRBV3-2) to TRBJ2-1; 9 nucleotides line up with TRBD2. The source of this sequence is a man in his forties or fifties with acute or convalescent COVID-19. CDR3 nucleotides: TGTGCCAGCAGCCAAGGACTAGCGGAGAGCTCCTACAATGAGCAGTTCTTC. This encodes CASSQGLAESSYNEQFF.